This TCR beta chain was retrieved from a study of lymphopenia after photon versus proton radiotherapy (dated by TCRdb to about 2019). Broadly, across the study: In patients with gastrointestinal tumors who developed high-grade lymphopenia, the study compared the immunological effects of photon radiation therapy with those of proton radiation therapy. The roughly 20 patients in the cohort had gastrointestinal tumors, were treated with either photon or proton therapy, and subsequently developed lymphopenia. The study was designed to characterize how the impact on the immune system differs between the two radiation modalities.

In the germline V gene (reference sequence), CDR1 corresponds to LNHDA and CDR2 to SQIVND. V lost 2 bases and J lost 8 bases; the stretch between them is 15 bases long. The CDR3 runs 14 residues from the cysteine to the phenylalanine. CDR3 DNA only is kept here, 42 bases in frame from base 1. On this clone: It has no known antigen specificity. Per-base qualities were not stored, and no clone one base away is much larger.

Summary of the overall study and its limitations: The survival association was assessed only in patients who died, and the authors presented better survival with proton therapy as a possibility rather than a demonstrated result. During treatment, patients who received photon therapy lost naive T cells and TCR diversity and gained effector/memory populations, whereas patients who received proton therapy remained relatively stable. Among patients across the cohort who died, overall survival time showed an inverse correlation with a larger post-nadir drop in TCR diversity. Once the lymphocyte count had reached its nadir, the repertoires of photon-treated patients showed oligoclonal expansion, particularly of CD8+ Temra cells, and this expansion drove the decline in diversity.

To prepare the library, the immunoSEQ multiplex PCR assay was applied. Deep sequencing of rearranged TCR beta loci, alongside multiparametric flow cytometry, was used to profile T cell repertoires. TCRdb re-hosts the immuneACCESS table, in-frame sequences only. Its copies lack some clones; in the studies checked, an unresolved V gene accounts for under half of them, and the cause for the rest is not known. The sample includes around 64,000 clones, with around 87% observed a single time. The ten biggest clones cover 9.5% to 15% of the sample. The sequencing here drew on peripheral blood, taken from a patient treated with proton-based radiotherapy. The chain links TRBV19 with TRBJ1-2; a tentative D call is TRBD1 (6 bases match). The receptor comes from a man of 80 years or more with esophageal cancer. The DNA sequence follows: TGTGCCAGTAGTATAAGGGGTGGGGGCGACGGCTACACCTTC. Protein translation: CASSIRGGGDGYTF. With all but the CDR3 taken from the reference TRBV19 and TRBJ1-2 genes, the full variable domain is: DGGITQSPKYLFRKEGQNVTLSCEQNLNHDAMYWYRQDPGQGLRLIYYSQIVNDFQKGDIAEGYSVSREKKESFPLTVTSAQKNPTAFYLCASSIRGGGDGYTFGSGTRLTVV.